The clone carrying this TCR beta chain was seen a handful of times. Its antigen is not identified. The donors were in the roughly 110-subject validation cohort; that cohort was separate from the roughly 620-subject first cohort. This entry is derived from a study of cytomegalovirus exposure and HLA in healthy donors. In the study overall: The use of the same platform for the approximately 130 validation repertoires and the 550 to 850 first-cohort repertoires was reported by a later analysis.

This CDR3 has 11 amino acids. Germline CDR1 reads SNHLY; CDR2 reads FYNNEI. Trimming shortened V by 5 bases and J by 8 bases, and 6 bases separated the two germline ends. Measured with immunoSEQ multiplex PCR; TCRdb has only the in-frame clones, and not every one. The table includes tens of thousands of clones, roughly nine tenths detected once. Study results and caveats: Accounts indicate the classifier identified cytomegalovirus status with strong specificity and sensitivity. Associated with cytomegalovirus, according to the listing, were 150 to 200 TCR beta chains.

This receptor was taken from a man between 18 and 29 years old in good health and CMV-seronegative. Sequencing was done on a sample of PBMCs. The rearrangement links TRBV2 to TRBJ1-4; D is unclear. The CDR3 is CASSLREKLFF. In DNA form, the CDR3 reads TGTGCCAGCAGTCTCCGGGAAAAACTGTTTTTT.